This TCR beta chain was identified during a study of regulatory T cells in long-lasting Graves disease. This clonotype was counted many times. The TCR beta library used iRepertoire HTBI primers with Arm-PCR amplification of CDR3. TCRdb re-called the multiplex PCR reads through MiXCR, storing one row per CDR3 protein. The sample gives about 220,000 distinct CDR3 sequences, roughly 20% of which show up once; 10% to 15% is in the top ten. The CDR3 contains 12 residues. Germline CDR1 and CDR2: SGHDN and FVKESK. Trimming cost V 4 bases and J 6 bases, with 10 bases left between them. Time point specified: newly diagnosed GD, antithyroid drugs for less than 3 months. RNA from PBMCs was the source of the TCR library. The same specimen was also included in a second study, on T cells in Graves' hyperthyroidism and ophthalmopathy.

This rearrangement joins TRBV14 to TRBJ2-7; no definite D call. The receptor comes from a young woman with Graves disease. Sequencing was performed on peripheral blood mononuclear cells (PBMCs), taken at new diagnosis, from a patient treated with antithyroid drugs. CDR3 DNA: TGTGCCAGCAGCCGAGCTGGCACCGAGCAGTACTTC. Translating it yields CASSRAGTEQYF.